A selection of T cell receptor beta chains follows, all from one sample in a study of response to subunit inactivated influenza vaccine. TCRdb re-derived calls from the RT-PCR reads in MiXCR, one entry per CDR3 protein. Seen here are under 750,000 distinct CDR3 sequences, roughly 12% observed once, and the top ten hold roughly 10%. The material sequenced was PBMCs from blood, taken on the day of vaccination. Receptor source: a middle-aged man who received an inactivated influenza vaccine. CDR3s include the opening cysteine and the closing phenylalanine or tryptophan. A D gene is named only where the DNA matches it firmly. Rows give clone size only sometimes, using once, few, many, or a class for an expanded clone.

clone size	V gene	D gene	J gene	CDR3 protein	CDR3 DNA
-	TRBV15	-	TRBJ2-7	CATSRDLVHNYEQYF	TGTGCCACCAGCAGAGATCTGGTACATAACTACGAGCAGTACTTC
-	TRBV20-1	TRBD2	TRBJ2-3	CSAKTSPHLDTQYF	TGCAGTGCCAAGACTAGCCCTCATTTGGATACGCAGTATTTT
few	TRBV4-1	-	TRBJ2-5	CASSQVNLVQETQYF	TGCGCCAGCAGCCAAGTAAATCTGGTACAAGAGACCCAGTACTTC
-	TRBV7-8	-	TRBJ2-7	CASSLTSGDYEQYF	TGTGCCAGCAGCTTAACTTCAGGGGACTACGAGCAGTACTTC
-	TRBV4-3	-	TRBJ1-1	CASGPAGRTEAFF	TGCGCCAGCGGACCGGCCGGGAGGACTGAAGCTTTCTTT
-	TRBV27	-	TRBJ2-3	CASSLLAEESTDTQYF	TGTGCCAGCAGTTTATTAGCGGAGGAAAGCACAGATACGCAGTATTTT
-	TRBV12-3/TRBV12-4	-	TRBJ2-7	CASSLARRYEQYF	TGTGCCAGCAGTTTAGCGAGGAGATACGAGCAGTACTTC
-	TRBV6-1	-	TRBJ1-1	CASSARVATEAFF	TGTGCCAGCAGTGCCAGGGTCGCTACTGAAGCTTTCTTT
many	TRBV7-2	-	TRBJ1-6	CASSLVEGYSYNSPLHF	TGTGCCAGCAGCTTAGTTGAAGGTTACTCCTATAATTCACCCCTCCACTTT
-	TRBV5-1	-	TRBJ2-7	CASSLAPSSWEQYF	TGCGCCAGCAGCTTGGCCCCTAGCTCGTGGGAGCAGTACTTC
-	TRBV12-3/TRBV12-4	-	TRBJ2-7	CASSLEPTYEQYF	TGTGCCAGCAGCTTGGAACCTACCTACGAGCAGTACTTC
-	TRBV15	-	TRBJ2-5	CATSRDSGLLETQYF	TGTGCCACCAGCAGAGATTCAGGGCTGCTTGAGACCCAGTACTTC
few	TRBV6-1	-	TRBJ1-4	CASSPAGTRDEKLFF	TGTGCCAGCAGCCCCGCCGGGACAAGGGATGAAAAACTGTTTTTT
many	TRBV5-6	-	TRBJ2-3	CASSGLTSTDTQYF	TGTGCCAGCAGCGGGTTAACTAGCACAGATACGCAGTATTTT
few	TRBV7-6	-	TRBJ1-1	CASSLANENTEAFF	TGTGCCAGCAGCTTAGCGAACGAGAACACTGAAGCTTTCTTT
many	TRBV20-1	TRBD2	TRBJ2-3	CSADGLAGSTDTQYF	TGCAGTGCTGATGGACTAGCGGGAAGCACAGATACGCAGTATTTT
many	TRBV19	-	TRBJ2-1	CASRTAEADYNEQFF	TGTGCCAGTAGAACCGCTGAGGCCGACTACAATGAGCAGTTCTTC
few	TRBV6-1	-	TRBJ2-7	CASRRDRTYEQYF	TGTGCCAGCAGACGGGACCGAACCTACGAGCAGTACTTC
many	TRBV5-4	-	TRBJ2-7	CASSLEPSSYEQYF	TGTGCCAGCAGCTTGGAACCGAGCTCCTACGAGCAGTACTTC
-	TRBV20-1	TRBD2	TRBJ2-3	CSARATSGSDTQYF	TGCAGTGCTAGAGCTACTAGCGGGAGCGATACGCAGTATTTT